This T cell receptor (beta chain) was identified during a study of cytomegalovirus exposure and HLA in healthy donors. General study findings and limits: In a later analysis, TCR beta V- and J-gene trimming was associated with a missense DCLRE1C variant.

As regards this clone: No antigen is known for it.

V dropped 2 bases and J dropped 7 bases, with 11 bases sitting between them. The CDR3 consists of 13 residues. CDR1 is MNHNY, CDR2 SVGAGI, per germline (reference sequence). PCR was performed using 60 Vbeta and 13 Jbeta primers. Some clones are missing from TCRdb's copy, which holds only in-frame ones; the method was immunoSEQ multiplex PCR. The table gives 100,000 to 150,000 clones; the top ten clones make up over 2% of it. The clonotype was recovered from a man between 35 and 55 years old in good health and CMV-seronegative. The sample comprised PBMCs. This chain uses TRBV6-6 with TRBJ1-1, with a possible D match to TRBD1 (5 bases). For the CDR3, the DNA is TGTGCCAGCAGTTACCGGGACTGGGTTGAAGCTTTCTTT. This sequence encodes CASSYRDWVEAFF.